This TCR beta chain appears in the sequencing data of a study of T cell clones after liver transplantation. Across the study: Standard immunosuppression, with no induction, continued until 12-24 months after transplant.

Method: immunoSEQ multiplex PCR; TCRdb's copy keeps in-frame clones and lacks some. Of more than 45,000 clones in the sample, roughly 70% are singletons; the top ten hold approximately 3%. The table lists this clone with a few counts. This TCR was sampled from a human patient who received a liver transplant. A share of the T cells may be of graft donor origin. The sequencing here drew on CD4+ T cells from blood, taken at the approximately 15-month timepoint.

The CDR3 DNA sequence: TGTGCCAGCAGTCAGACGGAACAGGGGGGCTATGGCTACACCTTC. Its protein is CASSQTEQGGYGYTF. The chain joins TRBV6-6 to TRBJ1-2, with 8 positions matching TRBD1. CDR1 MNHNY and CDR2 SVGAGI come from the germline V gene (reference sequence). This CDR3 comprises 15 residues. V shed 5 bases, J shed 4 bases, and the junction held 9 bases outside the gene matches.